This T cell receptor (beta chain) comes out of a study of response to subunit inactivated influenza vaccine. With respect to this clonotype: Its target is unknown.

TCRdb reprocessed the RT-PCR reads via MiXCR and lists one record per CDR3 protein. The sample shows hundreds of thousands of distinct CDR3 sequences, 25% of them seen only once. The CDR3 has 16 amino acids. V shed 1 base and J 3 bases; nucleotides not matched to a gene: 8. Germline V CDR1 and CDR2: DFQATT, SNEGSKA (reference sequence). Study-wide results and caveats: The study's authors posited that every seasonal influenza vaccination enlists few new T cells.

The chain has TRBV20-1 and TRBJ2-1, with 8 nucleotides matching TRBD2. The sequence came from a man between 45 and 60 years old who received an inactivated influenza vaccine. The sample consisted of CD4+ T cells sorted from PBMCs, taken less than 6 days after vaccination. Written as DNA, the CDR3 is TGCAGTGCTAGAGGTACCGGGACTAGAGGCTACAATGAGCAGTTCTTC. Protein sequence: CSARGTGTRGYNEQFF.